Presented here are 30 T cell receptor beta chains from one specimen sequenced in a study of technical replicates of blood from several donors. Profiled with immunoSEQ multiplex PCR; TCRdb holds only in-frame clones, not every one. The sample includes approximately 75,000 clones, around 95% seen only once; the top ten take 0.36%. Sequencing was performed on T cells isolated from PBMCs. These receptor sequences come from a human donor in good health.

The CDR3 DNA reads as TGTGCCAGCGGTCCAAGAGGGCGGAGTAACACCGGGGAGCTGTTTTTT. Its translation: CASGPRGRSNTGELFF. The chain uses TRBV7-9 and TRBJ2-2; weak D call: TRBD2 (5 bases). Germline V CDR1 and CDR2: SEHNR, FQNEAQ (reference sequence). The CDR3 has 16 residues. V was cut by 8 bases and J by 2 bases, with 18 bases left in between.

The J gene is TRBJ2-1, the V gene TRBV27; 9 bases align to TRBD1. Germline V gives CDR1 MNHEY, CDR2 SMNVEV (reference sequence). The CDR3 spans 15 residues. Trimming removed 5 bases from V and 0 bases from J; junction bases left unmatched: 2. CDR3 in DNA: TGTGCCAGCAGTCTGGACAGGGGCTCCTACAATGAGCAGTTCTTC. Amino acid sequence: CASSLDRGSYNEQFF.

The V gene is TRBV6-5, the J gene TRBJ2-2; D not certain. The germline V and J ends were trimmed by 6 bases and 7 bases, with 9 bases remaining between them. Germline V lookup: CDR1 MNHEY, CDR2 SVGAGI. CDR3 length: 12 amino acids. CDR3 sequence reads: CASSLVGGELFF. DNA of the CDR3: TGTGCCAGCAGCCTAGTTGGCGGGGAGCTGTTTTTT.

The J gene is TRBJ2-7, the V gene TRBV6-5; D possibly corresponds to TRBD2 (6 bases). V was pared by 3 bases and J by 0 bases, with 9 bases between. CDR1 and CDR2 from the germline V gene are MNHEY and SVGAGI. The length of the CDR3 is 14 residues. The DNA of the CDR3 is TGTGCCAGCAGTTATGGGACTTACTCCTACGAGCAGTACTTC. This gives the protein CASSYGTYSYEQYF.

This clone is a singleton in its sample. The V call is TRBV28, the J call TRBJ2-7; the D gene is possibly TRBD1 (6 bases). This CDR3 has 14 amino acids. The V and J ends lost 5 bases and 2 bases respectively, with 13 bases between them. Germline V gene lookup returns CDR1 MDHEN and CDR2 SYDVKM. The CDR3 loop is CASSPQGGPYEQYF. The CDR3 nucleotides are TGTGCCAGCAGTCCACAGGGTGGACCCTACGAGCAGTACTTC.

This chain uses TRBV27 with TRBJ2-7; D might be TRBD1 (7 bases). V was trimmed by 10 bases and J by 3 bases, leaving 25 bases between them. CDR1 is MNHEY and CDR2 is SMNVEV in the germline V gene (reference sequence). This CDR3 comprises 16 residues. The CDR3 region is CATGPIGGQPYYEQYF. CDR3 in DNA: TGTGCCACCGGTCCTATCGGGGGACAGCCTTACTACGAGCAGTACTTC.

This clone was picked up one time. The chain links TRBV4-2 to TRBJ2-2, with 9 bases fitting TRBD1. The germline CDR1 and CDR2 sequences are LGHNA and YNFKEQ. J was trimmed by 5 bases and V by 6 bases; bases with no gene match: 7. The CDR3 loop spans 15 amino acids. DNA of the CDR3: TGTGCCAGCAGGGAACAGGGGGCTGGGACCGGGGAGCTGTTTTTT. It codes for CASREQGAGTGELFF.

This clone has only one observation. The chain has TRBV7-3 and TRBJ2-1; 10 nucleotides match TRBD2. Looked up from germline, CDR1 is SGHTA and CDR2 is FQGTGA. Trimming cost V 3 bases and J 6 bases; bases outside gene matches: 5. This CDR3 is built from 15 residues. The CDR3 protein is CASSFAAGGSNEQFF. For the CDR3, the DNA is TGTGCCAGCAGCTTCGCAGCGGGAGGGAGCAATGAGCAGTTCTTC. The full variable domain, in which reference TRBV7-3 and TRBJ2-1 provide the parts outside the CDR3, is GAGVSQTPSNKVTEKGKYVELRCDPISGHTALYWYRQSLGQGPEFLIYFQGTGAADDSGLPNDRFFAVRPEGSVSTLKIQRTERGDSAVYLCASSFAAGGSNEQFFGPGTRLTVL.

This chain joins TRBV9 and TRBJ2-5; D is unclear. The V gene's germline CDR1 is SGDLS and CDR2 YYNGEE. The length of the CDR3 is 12 residues. Trimming stripped 4 bases from V and 4 bases from J, with 8 bases between. The CDR3 protein is CASSQVLETQYF. The CDR3 DNA reads as TGTGCCAGCAGCCAGGTACTAGAGACCCAGTACTTC.

The chain has TRBV5-4 and TRBJ2-2, with 13 bases aligning to TRBD2. Looked up from germline, CDR1 is SGHNT and CDR2 is YYREEE (reference sequence). The CDR3 sequence is 16 residues long. The junction had 4 bases not matched to a gene; V was cut back by 3 bases and J by 5 bases. CDR3 sequence reads: CASSSGLAGTTGELFF. The CDR3 DNA follows: TGTGCCAGCAGCTCGGGACTAGCGGGGACAACCGGGGAGCTGTTTTTT.

J is TRBJ1-1 and V is TRBV4-2, with unresolved D. Between the trimmed V and J ends, which lost 4 bases and 1 base, there was a span of 13 bases. The CDR3 spans 15 residues. The germline CDR1 and CDR2 sequences are LGHNA and YNFKEQ. CDR3 amino acids: CASSPTQAGNTEAFF. Written as DNA, the CDR3 is TGTGCCAGCAGCCCCACTCAAGCAGGGAACACTGAAGCTTTCTTT.

The chain has TRBV19 and TRBJ2-7; 7 bases match TRBD1. After removal of 7 bases from V and 6 bases from J, the junction contained 12 bases not matched to a gene. The CDR3 has 14 amino acids. Germline-derived CDR1 and CDR2 are LNHDA and SQIVND (reference sequence). The DNA of the CDR3 is TGTGCCAGTACCGACGGACAGGATGGATCCGAGCAGTACTTC. This gives the protein CASTDGQDGSEQYF.

The genes are TRBV7-8 and TRBJ1-3, with D maybe TRBD1 (5 bases). Germline assignment: CDR1 SGHVS and CDR2 FQNEAQ. Trimming cost V 11 bases and J 0 bases, with 14 bases left between them. The CDR3 loop spans 14 amino acids. The CDR3 protein is CAYPGGSSGNTIYF. The CDR3 DNA follows: TGTGCCTACCCGGGGGGTTCCTCTGGAAACACCATATATTTT.

J is TRBJ2-5 and V is TRBV6-1; tentatively, D is TRBD2 (5 bases). Germline CDR1 reads MNHNS; CDR2 reads SASEGT. The CDR3 extends over 12 amino acids. Trimming cost V 7 bases and J 4 bases, with 10 bases left between them. The CDR3 sequence is CASIRGPETQYF. In nucleotides, the CDR3 is TGTGCCAGCATCCGGGGTCCAGAGACCCAGTACTTC.

The chain is built from TRBV10-3 and TRBJ2-2, with D unclear. Germline V lookup: CDR1 ENHRY, CDR2 SYGVKD. This CDR3 region has 14 residues. Trimming took off 4 bases at V and 5 bases at J, with 11 bases between the two ends. The CDR3 reads CAISGPRSTGELFF. For the CDR3, the DNA is TGTGCCATCAGTGGTCCTAGAAGTACCGGGGAGCTGTTTTTT.

The rearrangement links TRBV6-6 to TRBJ1-1, with a weak D call TRBD1 (6 bases). V shed 0 bases and J shed 7 bases, with 12 bases lying between them. Looked up from germline, CDR1 is MNHNY and CDR2 is SVGAGI (reference sequence). The CDR3 contains 14 residues. The CDR3 sequence: CASSYSLGANEAFF. The CDR3, as DNA: TGTGCCAGCAGTTACTCATTGGGGGCTAATGAAGCTTTCTTT.

The chain is built from TRBV10-3 and TRBJ1-1; no definite D call. CDR1 ENHRY and CDR2 SYGVKD come from the germline V gene. This CDR3 is built from 12 residues. Trimming pared 4 bases from V and 7 bases from J, leaving 10 bases between. The CDR3 spells CAISVLRNEAFF. The CDR3 nucleotides read TGTGCCATCAGTGTTTTGCGGAATGAAGCTTTCTTT.

The chain joins TRBV19 to TRBJ2-2, with TRBD2 matching 7 bases. Germline V gives CDR1 LNHDA, CDR2 SQIVND (reference sequence). This CDR3 is 17 amino acids long. J was trimmed by 5 bases and V by 4 bases; bases with no gene match: 13. CDR3 coding DNA: TGTGCCAGTAGTACACCATCTGGCGGGAGTCAAACCGGGGAGCTGTTTTTT. This gives the protein CASSTPSGGSQTGELFF.

The rearrangement links TRBV11-2 to TRBJ2-5; D gene unclear. CDR1 and CDR2 (germline): SGHAT, FQNNGV. V lost 3 bases and J lost 0, with 11 bases in between. The CDR3 totals 15 residues. CDR3 coding DNA: TGTGCCAGCAGCTTCGACTCCGCCTACCAAGAGACCCAGTACTTC. The encoded protein is CASSFDSAYQETQYF.

The CDR3 loop reads CASSLLPAGGPYEQYF. The CDR3 DNA reads as TGTGCCAGCAGTCTACTGCCGGCGGGAGGGCCCTACGAGCAGTACTTC. The V call is TRBV27, the J call TRBJ2-7; 9 positions match TRBD2. CDR1 is MNHEY, CDR2 SMNVEV, per germline (reference sequence). J gave up 2 bases and V 5 bases, and 10 bases lay outside the gene matches. This CDR3 spans 16 amino acids.

The chain combines TRBV7-9 with TRBJ1-4; D remains unclear. The CDR3 sequence is 15 residues long. Trimming took 2 bases from V and 6 from J, leaving 13 bases between them. Per germline, CDR1 SEHNR and CDR2 FQNEAQ (reference sequence). CDR3 nucleotides: TGTGCCAGCAGCTTACTCGGGGATCGGGATGAAAAACTGTTTTTT. It yields the protein CASSLLGDRDEKLFF.

The chain combines TRBV5-6 with TRBJ1-1, with 8 positions matching TRBD1. This CDR3 comprises 14 residues. CDR1 is SGHDT and CDR2 is YYEEEE in the germline V gene. After removal of 4 bases from V and 5 bases from J, the junction contained 7 bases not matched to a gene. CDR3 nucleotides: TGTGCCAGCAGCGTGACAGGGGTAGGGACTGAAGCTTTCTTT. Its translation: CASSVTGVGTEAFF.

J is TRBJ2-1 and V is TRBV29-1, with TRBD2 as a possible D gene (6 bases). Trimming pared 2 bases from V and 8 bases from J, leaving 10 bases between. Germline loops: CDR1 SQVTM, CDR2 ANQGSEA. This CDR3 has 12 amino acids. The CDR3 loop is CSVEMGGHEQFF. The CDR3 DNA reads as TGCAGCGTTGAAATGGGGGGTCATGAGCAGTTCTTC.

The chain links TRBV29-1 to TRBJ2-7, with 7 nucleotides matching TRBD1. Germline-derived CDR1 and CDR2 are SQVTM and ANQGSEA. The trim removed 8 bases at V and 5 bases at J, leaving 12 bases unmatched. The CDR3 runs to 13 residues. The CDR3 DNA sequence: TGCAGCACGAAAGGGGGCCCGGACAACGAGCAGTACTTC. The encoded protein is CSTKGGPDNEQYF.

CDR3 in DNA: TGTGCCAGCAGCGCTACGGGAGGGGATGGCTACACCTTC. As protein: CASSATGGDGYTF. The chain links TRBV25-1 to TRBJ1-2; tentative D call: TRBD1 (5 bases). CDR1 MGHDK and CDR2 SYGVNS come from the germline V gene. The V and J ends lost 6 bases and 6 bases respectively, with 14 bases between them. The CDR3 is 13 residues long.

The rearrangement joins TRBV5-4 to TRBJ2-7, with D maybe TRBD1 (6 bases). The CDR3 runs 15 residues. Trimming stripped 2 bases from V and 3 bases from J, with 15 bases between. The germline CDR1 and CDR2 sequences are SGHNT and YYREEE (reference sequence). CDR3: CASSFGVGGSYEQYF. The CDR3 DNA sequence: TGTGCCAGCAGCTTCGGGGTAGGGGGTAGCTACGAGCAGTACTTC.

V and J are TRBV4-2 and TRBJ2-1; TRBD1 might be the D (7 bases). This CDR3 spans 15 amino acids. V gave up 3 bases and J gave up 7 bases, with 16 bases separating them. Germline V gene data show CDR1 as LGHNA and CDR2 as YNFKEQ. CDR3 sequence reads: CASSQPGPGGNEQFF. In DNA, the CDR3 is TGTGCCAGCAGCCAGCCCGGGCCAGGGGGGAATGAGCAGTTCTTC.

This rearrangement joins TRBV5-1 to TRBJ2-1; D is unclear. There are 14 residues in the CDR3. Germline CDR1 is SGHRS and CDR2 is YFSETQ. Trimming stripped 4 bases from V and 0 bases from J, with 8 bases between. The DNA for the CDR3 is TGCGCCAGCAGCAACGCGAGCTCCTACAATGAGCAGTTCTTC. It translates to CASSNASSYNEQFF.

The chain recombines TRBV7-2 with TRBJ2-7, with D perhaps TRBD2 (6 bases). The V gene lost 2 bases and the J gene lost 2 bases, with 10 bases spanning the gap. This CDR3 has 14 residues. Looked up from germline, CDR1 is SGHTA and CDR2 is FQGNSA. CDR3 amino acids: CASSLTGVPYEQYF. The CDR3 bases are TGTGCCAGCAGCTTAACGGGAGTGCCCTACGAGCAGTACTTC.

This clone showed up just once. This sequence joins TRBV29-1 and TRBJ2-2; 8 nucleotides agree with TRBD2. Germline CDR1 and CDR2: SQVTM and ANQGSEA. Germline trimming cut 3 bases from V and 1 base from J; bases unmatched to any gene: 10. CDR3 size: 17 residues. The CDR3 coding sequence is TGCAGCGTTGAGGGGAGAGGGACTAGGAGGAACACCGGGGAGCTGTTTTTT. Residues: CSVEGRGTRRNTGELFF.